Below, 32 T cell receptor beta chains from the same sample are listed, as sequenced in a study of shared clonotypes between healthy human individuals. Here immunoSEQ multiplex PCR was the method, and the copy in TCRdb shows in-frame clones only, minus some. The sample includes 2.3 million or so clones, 93% of them seen just once. Sequenced material: naive CD4+ T cells from PBMCs. The subset: CD45RA+ positively selected. Every receptor here comes from a man aged 18-30 years in good health. Some clones in this sample may be carry-over from other donors' samples.

The V and J genes are TRBV6-5 and TRBJ1-2; D is unclear. Germline V gives CDR1 MNHEY, CDR2 SVGAGI. Deletions cut 0 bases from V and 1 base from J, with 9 bases between. This CDR3 comprises 15 residues. CDR3 loop: CASSYSRADNYGYTF. For the CDR3, the DNA is TGTGCCAGCAGTTACTCGAGGGCGGATAACTATGGCTACACCTTC.

As concerns this clone: The sample holds other DNA sequences that translate to the same CDR3. This chain uses TRBV27 with TRBJ1-5, with D unclear. There are 12 residues in the CDR3. The germline V gene encodes CDR1 MNHEY and CDR2 SMNVEV (reference sequence). V was shortened by 5 bases and J by 4 bases, with 6 bases between the two germline ends. The CDR3 region is CASSSLNQPQHF. CDR3 nucleotide sequence: TGTGCCAGCAGTAGTCTAAATCAGCCCCAGCATTTT.

The rearrangement joins TRBV7-9 to TRBJ2-7; D not certain. V was cut by 4 bases and J by 2 bases, with 12 bases left in between. Per germline, CDR1 SEHNR and CDR2 FQNEAQ (reference sequence). The CDR3 covers 14 residues. This CDR3 is CASSYRAQAYEQYF. The CDR3 DNA reads as TGTGCCAGCAGCTATAGGGCGCAAGCCTACGAGCAGTACTTC.

The V gene is TRBV28, the J gene TRBJ2-7, with D possibly matching TRBD2 (6 bases). V was cut by 8 bases and J by 6 bases, with 20 bases left in between. This CDR3 contains 14 residues. Germline-derived CDR1 and CDR2 are MDHEN and SYDVKM. The CDR3 DNA follows: TGTGCCAGCTTCCCAGCGGGCCGGCCGCCCGAGCAGTACTTC. Residues: CASFPAGRPPEQYF.

V gene TRBV9 combines with J gene TRBJ2-5; TRBD2 matches at 7 bases. After removal of 4 bases from V and 4 bases from J, the junction contained 13 bases not matched to a gene. This CDR3 is 16 amino acids long. CDR1 is SGDLS, CDR2 YYNGEE, per germline. This chain's CDR3 is CASSPRTSGASETQYF. The CDR3 DNA sequence: TGTGCCAGCAGCCCTAGGACCAGCGGGGCCTCAGAGACCCAGTACTTC.

The chain combines TRBV5-1 with TRBJ2-3; TRBD2 agrees at 11 bases. Germline CDR1 and CDR2: SGHRS and YFSETQ. V lost 4 bases, J lost 5 bases, and 3 bases stayed unmatched. The CDR3 has 14 amino acids. The CDR3 bases are TGCGCCAGCAGCCTGGGACTAGCGGTAGATACGCAGTATTTT. Protein: CASSLGLAVDTQYF.

The chain employs TRBV10-3 and TRBJ2-7; D gene unclear. From germline, CDR1 is ENHRY and CDR2 SYGVKD. The CDR3 sequence is 12 residues long. Between the trimmed V and J ends, which lost 6 bases and 1 base, there was a span of 7 bases. CDR3 amino acids: CAIRVVSYEQYF. The DNA of the CDR3 is TGTGCCATCAGGGTTGTTTCCTACGAGCAGTACTTC.

V is TRBV5-1 and J is TRBJ2-3; D unclear. Trimming removed 1 base from V and 2 bases from J, with 14 bases in between. The germline V gene encodes CDR1 SGHRS and CDR2 YFSETQ. This CDR3 has 16 amino acids. CDR3 sequence (DNA): TGCGCCAGCAGCTTGTCCCCTATTACCAACACAGATACGCAGTATTTT. Protein: CASSLSPITNTDTQYF.

The chain carries TRBV5-1 and TRBJ1-1; tentative D call: TRBD1 (5 bases). CDR3 length: 15 residues. Germline V gene lookup returns CDR1 SGHRS and CDR2 YFSETQ. V shed 3 bases and J shed 1 base, with 13 bases lying between them. This chain's CDR3 is CASSYIGVSNTEAFF. For the CDR3, the DNA is TGCGCCAGCAGCTACATAGGGGTCTCGAACACTGAAGCTTTCTTT.

The gene calls are TRBV19 and TRBJ1-2; D ambiguous. This CDR3 spans 12 amino acids. Trimming shortened V by 5 bases and J by 0 bases, and 4 bases separated the two germline ends. Germline V gene data show CDR1 as LNHDA and CDR2 as SQIVND (reference sequence). DNA for the CDR3: TGTGCCAGTAGTCTAGCTAACTATGGCTACACCTTC. Translating it yields CASSLANYGYTF.

The chain joins TRBV9 to TRBJ2-7; a possible D gene is TRBD2 (6 bases). The CDR3 consists of 16 residues. Germline V gene sequence: CDR1 SGDLS, CDR2 YYNGEE. V lost 3 bases to trimming and J lost 4 bases, with 20 bases between them. CDR3 region: CASSEGGGVGWYEQYF. CDR3 DNA sequence: TGTGCCAGCAGCGAAGGAGGAGGGGTCGGCTGGTACGAGCAGTACTTC.

Of note for this clone: This sample includes further DNA sequences coding for the same CDR3. This sequence joins TRBV7-3 and TRBJ2-3, with D unclear. This CDR3 has 14 residues. V lost 3 bases and J 0 bases, leaving 7 bases between the germline ends. Germline V CDR1 and CDR2: SGHTA, FQGTGA. DNA for the CDR3: TGTGCCAGCAGCTTGGGCACCAGCACAGATACGCAGTATTTT. It encodes CASSLGTSTDTQYF.

The chain links TRBV6-5 to TRBJ1-3; D might be TRBD1 (5 bases). The length of the CDR3 is 14 residues. The germline V and J ends were trimmed by 6 bases and 1 base, with 10 bases remaining between them. Germline V gives CDR1 MNHEY, CDR2 SVGAGI. DNA of the CDR3: TGTGCCAGCAGCCAACCAGGGTCTGGAAACACCATATATTTT. Encoded protein: CASSQPGSGNTIYF.

The chain carries TRBV28 and TRBJ2-1, with D possibly matching TRBD1 (5 bases). The CDR3 extends over 14 amino acids. The germline V gene encodes CDR1 MDHEN and CDR2 SYDVKM. V was pared by 6 bases and J by 8 bases, with 17 bases between. Here the CDR3 DNA reads TGTGCCAGCAGGCCCCCCGACAGACACGATGAGCAGTTCTTC. It translates to CASRPPDRHDEQFF.

V gene TRBV19 combines with J gene TRBJ1-2, with D perhaps matching TRBD1 (6 bases). Trimming stripped 7 bases from V and 8 bases from J, with 20 bases between. CDR3 length: 14 residues. Per germline, CDR1 LNHDA and CDR2 SQIVND (reference sequence). The CDR3 region is CASISPGALGGYTF. Here the CDR3 DNA reads TGTGCCAGTATAAGCCCGGGGGCCTTAGGGGGCTACACCTTC.

As for this clone: Distinct nucleotide sequences in the sample also encode this CDR3. The chain joins TRBV11-2 to TRBJ2-7, with 8 bases that match TRBD1. The CDR3 runs 15 residues. Germline CDR1 SGHAT, CDR2 FQNNGV. V lost 1 base and J lost 1; bases outside the gene matches: 3. The DNA of the CDR3 is TGTGCCAGCAGCTTAGTTCAGGGGGCGTCCTACGAGCAGTACTTC. Translation gives CASSLVQGASYEQYF.

Concerning this clone itself: This sample includes further DNA sequences coding for the same CDR3. The rearrangement joins TRBV9 to TRBJ1-5; TRBD1 might be the D (6 bases). Germline CDR1 reads SGDLS; CDR2 reads YYNGEE. The CDR3 is made up of 15 amino acids. The V and J ends lost 0 bases and 2 bases respectively, with 9 bases between them. CDR3 nucleotides: TGTGCCAGCAGCGTAGAAGGGGGACGCAATCAGCCCCAGCATTTT. It is translated as CASSVEGGRNQPQHF.

The chain recombines TRBV6-6 with TRBJ2-7; no clear D gene. Trimming shortened V by 2 bases and J by 3 bases, and 17 bases separated the two germline ends. This CDR3 region has 16 residues. Germline CDR1 is MNHNY and CDR2 is SVGAGI (reference sequence). Here the CDR3 reads CASSYRSSRPYYEQYF. CDR3 sequence (DNA): TGTGCCAGCAGTTACCGTAGCAGTCGACCGTACTACGAGCAGTACTTC.

The chain employs TRBV4-1 and TRBJ2-2; the D gene could be TRBD1 or TRBD2 (6 bases each). Trimming left V 5 bases short and J 3 bases short, with 16 bases between. The V gene's germline CDR1 is MGHRA and CDR2 YSYEKL. The CDR3 runs 16 residues. CDR3 in amino acids: CASSKRGESDTGELFF. The CDR3 region has the DNA TGCGCCAGCAGCAAAAGGGGGGAGTCGGACACCGGGGAGCTGTTTTTT.

This chain uses TRBV5-8 with TRBJ2-7; 9 bases line up with TRBD1. Germline assignment: CDR1 SGHTS and CDR2 YDEGEE. The trim removed 0 bases at V and 4 bases at J, leaving 5 bases unmatched. CDR3 length: 15 residues. CDR3 region: CASSLAGTGQYEQYF. The CDR3 DNA reads TGTGCCAGCAGCTTGGCCGGGACAGGGCAATACGAGCAGTACTTC.

This clone was detected only once. The CDR3 bases are TGTGCTAGTGGTTTGTGGGGGCACGGCTACACCTTC. Amino acid sequence: CASGLWGHGYTF. V is TRBV12-5 and J is TRBJ1-2; D perhaps matches TRBD1 (6 bases). The CDR3 has 12 amino acids. Per germline, CDR1 LGHNT and CDR2 FRNRAP. The V end lost 2 bases, the J end lost 8 bases, and 9 bases lay between the germline ends.

This chain joins TRBV27 and TRBJ2-7; TRBD2 might be the D (5 bases). V was cut by 6 bases and J by 2 bases, with 11 bases left in between. The germline gives CDR1 MNHEY, CDR2 SMNVEV (reference sequence). The CDR3 is made up of 13 amino acids. CDR3 coding DNA: TGTGCCAGCAGGTGGGGAGCCACCTACGAGCAGTACTTC. Its translation is CASRWGATYEQYF.

The chain joins TRBV4-3 to TRBJ2-5; tentative D call: TRBD2 (5 bases). Trimming stripped 0 bases from V and 5 bases from J, with 10 bases between. Germline CDR1 reads LGHNA; CDR2 reads YSLEER. The CDR3 has 14 amino acids. CDR3 sequence: CASSQDDTGETQYF. CDR3 bases: TGCGCCAGCAGCCAAGACGACACGGGGGAGACCCAGTACTTC.

This chain connects TRBV5-1 to TRBJ2-1, with TRBD2 identical over 8 bases. Looked up from germline, CDR1 is SGHRS and CDR2 is YFSETQ. V lost 4 bases and J lost 7; bases outside the gene matches: 1. The CDR3 has 12 amino acids. The CDR3 loop is CASSQRGNEQFF. CDR3 nucleotides: TGCGCCAGCAGCCAGCGGGGGAATGAGCAGTTCTTC.

The V gene is TRBV19, the J gene TRBJ1-1; D not certain. The CDR3 consists of 12 residues. V lost 3 bases, J lost 4 bases, and 6 bases lay in between. Germline CDR1 is LNHDA and CDR2 is SQIVND (reference sequence). In nucleotides, the CDR3 is TGTGCCAGTAGTATCTCTAGCACTGAAGCTTTCTTT. This sequence encodes CASSISSTEAFF.

DNA of the CDR3: TGCGCCAGCAGCCCTGGACGGGATCAGCCCCAGCATTTT. It yields the protein CASSPGRDQPQHF. The chain links TRBV4-1 to TRBJ1-5; D call uncertain. The CDR3 consists of 13 residues. Trimming removed 4 bases from V and 5 bases from J, with 9 bases in between. From germline, CDR1 is MGHRA and CDR2 YSYEKL.

The chain employs TRBV7-2 and TRBJ2-7; D ambiguous. The CDR3 has 14 amino acids. The germline V gene encodes CDR1 SGHTA and CDR2 FQGNSA. V was cut by 5 bases and J by 3 bases, with 14 bases left in between. The CDR3: CASSPGAQYYEQYF. The DNA of the CDR3 is TGTGCCAGCAGCCCCGGAGCACAATACTACGAGCAGTACTTC.

The chain is built from TRBV27 and TRBJ2-1, with TRBD2 identical over 7 bases. Germline V CDR1 and CDR2: MNHEY, SMNVEV (reference sequence). There are 16 residues in the CDR3. The V and J ends lost 5 bases and 4 bases, in that order; junction bases with no gene match: 11. CDR3 protein: CASSARRAGRYNEQFF. CDR3 coding DNA: TGTGCCAGCAGTGCGCGCCGAGCGGGGAGATACAATGAGCAGTTCTTC.

The J gene is TRBJ1-2, the V gene TRBV28; 9 nucleotides align to TRBD1. Per germline, CDR1 MDHEN and CDR2 SYDVKM. Losses at the gene ends were 4 bases for V and 6 bases for J; bases not matched to a gene: 12. This CDR3 comprises 16 residues. Here the CDR3 DNA reads TGTGCCAGCAGTTCCCCGGGACAGGGTAGGGAGGATGGCTACACCTTC. Its translation: CASSSPGQGREDGYTF.

This chain uses TRBV4-3 with TRBJ2-1; TRBD2 matches at 8 bases. Germline CDR1 LGHNA, CDR2 YSLEER. The CDR3 is made up of 14 amino acids. V lost 4 bases to trimming and J lost 2 bases; unmatched junction nucleotides: 1. The CDR3 DNA sequence: TGCGCCAGCAGCCTAGCGGGGACCTACAATGAGCAGTTCTTC. Translating gives CASSLAGTYNEQFF.

J is TRBJ2-5 and V is TRBV30; 9 bases map to TRBD2. This CDR3 spans 16 amino acids. The V gene's germline CDR1 is GTSNPN and CDR2 SVGIG (reference sequence). J was trimmed by 1 base and V by 6 bases; bases with no gene match: 12. The CDR3 spells CACGSGSAILQETQYF. CDR3 coding DNA: TGTGCCTGCGGTAGCGGGAGCGCTATCCTCCAAGAGACCCAGTACTTC. The variable domain in full, with the rest retrieved from reference TRBV30 and TRBJ2-5, is SQTIHQWPATLVQPVGSPLSLECTVEGTSNPNLYWYRQAAGRGLQLLFYSVGIGQISSEVPQNLSASRPQDRQFILSSKKLLLSDSGFYLCACGSGSAILQETQYFGPGTRLLVL.

The CDR3 DNA follows: TGTGCCAGCAGCCCTAGCGAGACTAGCGGGAGTGTTGCCGGGGAGCTGTTTTTT. Its translation: CASSPSETSGSVAGELFF. The chain links TRBV7-3 to TRBJ2-2, with 12 bases that match TRBD2. The ends lost 5 bases at V and 6 bases at J; junction bases unmatched: 13. The CDR3 covers 18 residues. Germline V gene data show CDR1 as SGHTA and CDR2 as FQGTGA.